The 24 T cell receptor beta chains reported below all come from one sample, sequenced in a study of regulatory T cells in long-lasting Graves disease. Assembly of TCR beta libraries relied on iRepertoire HTBI primers together with Arm-PCR of CDR3 regions. One entry per CDR3 protein, called by TCRdb with MiXCR from the multiplex PCR reads. Of around 460,000 distinct CDR3 sequences in the sample, approximately 14% were seen once. Time point indicated: newly diagnosed GD, antithyroid drugs for less than 3 months. RNA extracted from PBMCs served as the sequencing template. These same data were also listed under a study on T cells in Graves' hyperthyroidism and ophthalmopathy.

The sample was peripheral blood mononuclear cells (PBMCs), taken at new diagnosis, from a patient treated with antithyroid drugs. The receptors originated from a woman in her fifties or sixties with Graves disease.

This clonotype was detected only a few times. The chain joins TRBV19 to TRBJ2-1, with 7 bases lining up with TRBD2. Germline values: CDR1 LNHDA, CDR2 SQIVND (reference sequence). This CDR3 is 15 amino acids long. The V gene end was trimmed by 6 bases and the J gene end by 2 bases; junction bases not matched to a gene: 7. The CDR3 DNA is TGTGCCAGTAGACGTCGGGGACTAACCTACAATGAGCAGTTCTTC. This encodes CASRRRGLTYNEQFF.

As regards this clonotype: This may stem from a read error, because a much larger clone lies one nucleotide away. Since no conserved phenylalanine or tryptophan closes the CDR3, a read error is the likely cause. This chain uses TRBV29-1 with TRBJ2-5; D not certain. Germline V lookup: CDR1 SQVTM, CDR2 ANQGSEA. The CDR3 is 12 residues long. V lost 8 bases and J 7 bases, leaving 17 bases between the germline ends. The CDR3 sequence: CSLRTGEVTQYL. As DNA, the CDR3 is TGCAGCCTCCGGACGGGCGAAGTGACCCAGTACCTC.

This clonotype was observed at least ten times. This rearrangement joins TRBV7-8 to TRBJ2-7; 13 bases map to TRBD2. Losses at the gene ends were 4 bases for V and 3 bases for J; bases not matched to a gene: 12. CDR1 and CDR2 from the germline V gene are SGHVS and FQNEAQ. The CDR3 extends over 18 amino acids. CDR3: CASSSLGLAGESLYEQYF. In DNA, the CDR3 is TGTGCCAGCAGCTCGCTCGGACTAGCGGGAGAAAGTCTCTACGAGCAGTACTTC. Drawing the rest from reference TRBV7-8 and TRBJ2-7, the complete variable domain is GAGVSQSPRYKVAKRGQDVALRCDPISGHVSLFWYQQALGQGPEFLTYFQNEAQLDKSGLPSDRFFAERPEGSVSTLKIQRTQQEDSAVYLCASSSLGLAGESLYEQYFGPGTRLTVT.

The table lists this clonotype with a few counts. This chain joins TRBV9 and TRBJ1-6; D is perhaps TRBD1 (5 bases). V lost 6 bases, J lost 5 bases, and 12 bases lay in between. Germline values: CDR1 SGDLS, CDR2 YYNGEE. The CDR3 has 14 amino acids. The CDR3 is CASTLTVDNSPLHF. CDR3 coding DNA: TGTGCCAGCACCTTGACAGTAGATAATTCACCCCTCCACTTT.

The chain employs TRBV4-1 and TRBJ2-3, with TRBD2 matching over 10 bases. CDR3 length equals 18 residues. J gave up 0 bases and V 2 bases, and 8 bases lay outside the gene matches. CDR1 is MGHRA and CDR2 is YSYEKL in the germline V gene. This CDR3 reads CASSQSPLAGASTDTQYF. CDR3 bases: TGCGCCAGCAGCCAATCGCCTCTAGCGGGAGCTAGCACAGATACGCAGTATTTT.

This clonotype was observed at least ten times. This chain links TRBV3-1 with TRBJ2-7; no reliable D call. The CDR3 runs 11 residues. Germline V CDR1 and CDR2: LGHDT, YNNKEL (reference sequence). V lost 3 bases and J lost 0, with 0 bases in between. The CDR3 DNA is TGTGCCAGCAGCCACTCCTACGAGCAGTACTTC. Amino acid sequence: CASSHSYEQYF.

This clonotype was seen ten or more times. This chain uses TRBV12-3 or TRBV12-4 with TRBJ2-7; TRBD2 might be the D (5 bases). The CDR3 runs to 15 residues. Trimming cost V 5 bases and J 2 bases, with 16 bases left between them. CDR3 sequence reads: CASSTRWGATYEQYF. CDR3 bases: TGTGCCAGCAGTACCCGGTGGGGAGCAACCTACGAGCAGTACTTC.

This clonotype has ten or more counts. This chain joins TRBV11-2 and TRBJ2-1, with D hard to call. V lost 7 bases, J lost 5 bases, and 3 bases lay in between. Germline values: CDR1 SGHAT, CDR2 FQNNGV. The length of the CDR3 is 10 residues. CDR3: CASNHNEQFF. The CDR3 DNA reads as TGTGCCAGCAACCACAATGAGCAGTTCTTC.

The chain has TRBV28 and TRBJ2-1; TRBD2 matches at 9 bases. V was pared by 5 bases and J by 2 bases, with 7 bases of the junction left unmatched. Germline CDR1 and CDR2: MDHEN and SYDVKM. CDR3 length: 16 amino acids. The CDR3 sequence: CASSTTSGSTYNEQFF. Written as DNA, the CDR3 is TGTGCCAGCAGTACGACTAGCGGTTCAACCTACAATGAGCAGTTCTTC.

This clonotype was observed a few times. The J gene is TRBJ1-2, the V gene TRBV6-2 or TRBV6-3, with D hard to call. This CDR3 has 13 residues. The germline V gene encodes CDR1 MNHEY and CDR2 SVGEGT. Trimming stripped 3 bases from V and 4 bases from J, with 9 bases between. CDR3 coding DNA: TGTGCCAGCAGTTATAGAGGGTTCTATGGCTACACCTTC. This codes for CASSYRGFYGYTF.

This clonotype was recorded at least ten times. V gene TRBV29-1 combines with J gene TRBJ2-1, with 15 bases matching TRBD2. CDR1 is SQVTM and CDR2 is ANQGSEA in the germline V gene. CDR3 length equals 15 residues. The ends lost 6 bases at V and 10 bases at J; junction bases unmatched: 10. CDR3 in amino acids: CSVTGTSGRFGEQFF. The CDR3 nucleotides read TGCAGCGTGACCGGGACTAGCGGGAGGTTTGGGGAGCAGTTCTTC.

For the CDR3, the DNA is TGTGCCACCAGTGATCACGGGACTAGCGGAATCTACGAGCAGTACTTC. As protein: CATSDHGTSGIYEQYF. The chain couples TRBV24-1 to TRBJ2-7, with 11 bases aligning to TRBD2. The germline gives CDR1 KGHDR, CDR2 SFDVKD. This CDR3 region has 16 residues. Losses at the gene ends were 3 bases for V and 3 bases for J; bases not matched to a gene: 6.

At least ten counts were recorded for this clonotype. The rearrangement uses TRBV29-1 and TRBJ2-3; 10 bases are shared with TRBD1. CDR1 and CDR2 (germline): SQVTM, ANQGSEA. The CDR3 contains 16 residues. The trim removed 7 bases at V and 1 base at J, leaving 11 bases unmatched. DNA for the CDR3: TGCAGCGCCGGGTCTATAGGACAGGGGGGCACAGATACGCAGTATTTT. Translation gives CSAGSIGQGGTDTQYF.

This chain joins TRBV20-1 and TRBJ2-3; D ambiguous. The V gene lost 0 bases and the J gene lost 0 bases, with 10 bases spanning the gap. The CDR3 contains 15 residues. The germline gives CDR1 DFQATT, CDR2 SNEGSKA (reference sequence). The CDR3 reads CSARDRKYSTDTQYF. The CDR3, as DNA: TGCAGTGCTAGAGATCGAAAGTACAGCACAGATACGCAGTATTTT.

For this clonotype: This clone may be a read error of a much larger clone one base away. This chain links TRBV5-1 with TRBJ2-5; TRBD1 might be the D (5 bases). This CDR3 is 14 amino acids long. CDR1 SGHRS and CDR2 YFSETQ come from the germline V gene. Trimming took 0 bases from V and 5 from J, leaving 11 bases between them. As DNA, the CDR3 is TGCGCCAGCAGCTTGGCCAGGGATCTCGAGACCCAGTACTTC. It is translated as CASSLARDLETQYF.

This clonotype was counted at least ten times. The CDR3 spells CASSRTGSGGELFF. CDR3 coding DNA: TGTGCCAGCAGCAGGACAGGGAGCGGCGGGGAGCTGTTTTTT. This chain links TRBV11-2 with TRBJ2-2, with 8 bases aligning to TRBD1. The J segment lost 7 bases and the V segment lost 5 bases, leaving 6 bases of the junction unmatched. Germline V lookup: CDR1 SGHAT, CDR2 FQNNGV. The CDR3 consists of 14 residues.

This clonotype has a count of ten or more. The V call is TRBV5-1, the J call TRBJ2-5; 9 bases match TRBD1. The germline V gene has CDR1 SGHRS and CDR2 YFSETQ. There are 16 residues in the CDR3. The V and J ends lost 3 bases and 5 bases, in that order; junction bases with no gene match: 11. In DNA, the CDR3 is TGCGCCAGCAGCTACACCGGGACAGGGCCTAGCGAGACCCAGTACTTC. Residues: CASSYTGTGPSETQYF. Looking up the rest from reference TRBV5-1 and TRBJ2-5 gives the full variable domain: KAGVTQTPRYLIKTRGQQVTLSCSPISGHRSVSWYQQTPGQGLQFLFEYFSETQRNKGNFPGRFSGRQFSNSRSEMNVSTLELGDSALYLCASSYTGTGPSETQYFGPGTRLLVL.

This clonotype has ten or more counts. The chain has TRBV20-1 and TRBJ2-7; D tentatively reads TRBD1 or TRBD2 (6 bases each). CDR1 and CDR2 from the germline V gene are DFQATT and SNEGSKA (reference sequence). The CDR3 runs to 11 residues. The CDR3 protein is CSLNREVQQYF. In DNA, the CDR3 is TGCAGCCTCAACAGGGAGGTCCAGCAGTACTTC.

The chain combines TRBV28 with TRBJ2-7, with 9 bases that match TRBD1. After removal of 11 bases from V and 5 bases from J, the junction contained 7 bases not matched to a gene. CDR1 and CDR2 (germline): MDHEN, SYDVKM. This CDR3 has 12 residues. CDR3 residues: CAGSTGGDEQYF. As DNA, the CDR3 is TGTGCCGGGTCGACAGGGGGGGACGAGCAGTACTTC.

This clonotype was observed many times. CDR3: CASSFSGSGMYF. Here the CDR3 DNA reads TGTGCCAGCAGCTTCTCCGGTAGCGGGATGTACTTC. The chain joins TRBV7-9 to TRBJ2-7, with 8 bases lining up with TRBD2. V lost 3 bases to trimming and J lost 12 bases; unmatched junction nucleotides: 7. The V gene's germline CDR1 is SEHNR and CDR2 FQNEAQ (reference sequence). The CDR3 runs 12 residues.

This clonotype was detected ten times or more. This chain links TRBV20-1 with TRBJ2-3, with D uncertain. CDR1 DFQATT and CDR2 SNEGSKA come from the germline V gene (reference sequence). The V end lost 6 bases, the J end lost 3 bases, and 22 bases lay between the germline ends. The CDR3 length is 16 residues. Written as DNA, the CDR3 is TGCAGTGCCAAGAAGCGAGGTGGCTTTATGACAGATACGCAGTATTTT. Amino acid sequence: CSAKKRGGFMTDTQYF.

This clonotype was counted between two and nine times. V is TRBV28 and J is TRBJ1-4; 7 bases align to TRBD1. The CDR3 runs to 15 residues. V lost 5 bases, J lost 5 bases, and 8 bases stayed unmatched. Germline lookup yields CDR1 MDHEN and CDR2 SYDVKM. This CDR3 is CASSTTGVSNEKLFF. The CDR3 DNA reads as TGTGCCAGCAGTACCACAGGGGTCTCCAATGAAAAACTGTTTTTT.

J is TRBJ1-3 and V is TRBV12-5; TRBD1 aligns across 9 bases. Germline V lookup: CDR1 LGHNT, CDR2 FRNRAP. V lost 7 bases to trimming and J lost 4 bases; unmatched junction nucleotides: 8. The CDR3 is 15 amino acids. The CDR3 sequence is CASAPGQGFGNTIYF. Written as DNA, the CDR3 is TGTGCTAGTGCCCCGGGACAGGGCTTCGGAAACACCATATATTTT.

This rearrangement joins TRBV19 to TRBJ2-1; maybe TRBD2 (7 bases). In germline, CDR1 is LNHDA, CDR2 SQIVND (reference sequence). Trimming removed 2 bases from V and 3 bases from J, with 11 bases in between. The CDR3 length is 15 residues. Here the CDR3 reads CASSIRGRDYNEQFF. DNA for the CDR3: TGTGCCAGTAGTATAAGGGGGAGGGACTACAATGAGCAGTTCTTC.